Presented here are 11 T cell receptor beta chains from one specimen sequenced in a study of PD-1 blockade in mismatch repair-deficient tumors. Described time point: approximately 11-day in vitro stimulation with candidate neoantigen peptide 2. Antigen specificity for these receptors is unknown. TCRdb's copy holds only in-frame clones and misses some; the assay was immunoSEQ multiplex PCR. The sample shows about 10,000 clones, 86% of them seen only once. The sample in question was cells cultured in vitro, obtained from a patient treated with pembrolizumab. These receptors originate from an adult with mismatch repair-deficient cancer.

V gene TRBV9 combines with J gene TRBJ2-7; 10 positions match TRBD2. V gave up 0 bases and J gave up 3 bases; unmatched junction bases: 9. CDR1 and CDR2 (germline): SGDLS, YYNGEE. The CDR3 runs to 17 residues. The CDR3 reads CASSVDGVAGGYYEQYF. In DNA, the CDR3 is TGTGCCAGCAGCGTAGACGGGGTAGCGGGAGGCTACTACGAGCAGTACTTC.

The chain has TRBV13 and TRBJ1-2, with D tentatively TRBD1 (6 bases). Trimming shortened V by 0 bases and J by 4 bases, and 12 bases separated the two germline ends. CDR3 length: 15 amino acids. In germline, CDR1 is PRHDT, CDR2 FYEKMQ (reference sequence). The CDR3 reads CASSLGLTGAYGYTF. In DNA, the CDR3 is TGTGCCAGCAGCTTAGGCCTTACGGGGGCCTATGGCTACACCTTC.

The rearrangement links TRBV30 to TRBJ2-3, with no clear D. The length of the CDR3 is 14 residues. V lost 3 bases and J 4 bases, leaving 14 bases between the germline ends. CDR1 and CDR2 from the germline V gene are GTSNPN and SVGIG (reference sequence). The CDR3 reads CAWRSQPGPDTQYF. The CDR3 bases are TGTGCCTGGAGGTCCCAGCCGGGTCCAGATACGCAGTATTTT.

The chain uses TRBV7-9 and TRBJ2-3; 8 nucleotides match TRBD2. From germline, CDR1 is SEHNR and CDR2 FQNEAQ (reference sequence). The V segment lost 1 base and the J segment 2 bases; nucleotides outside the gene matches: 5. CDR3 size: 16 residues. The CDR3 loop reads CASSLGTSGYTDTQYF. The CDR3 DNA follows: TGTGCCAGCAGCTTAGGCACTAGCGGTTACACAGATACGCAGTATTTT.

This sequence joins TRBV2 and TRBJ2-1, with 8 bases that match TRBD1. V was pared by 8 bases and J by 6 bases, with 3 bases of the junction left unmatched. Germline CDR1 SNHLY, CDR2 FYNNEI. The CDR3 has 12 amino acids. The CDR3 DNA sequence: TGTGCCAGCGGACAGGGTTTCAATGAGCAGTTCTTC. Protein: CASGQGFNEQFF.

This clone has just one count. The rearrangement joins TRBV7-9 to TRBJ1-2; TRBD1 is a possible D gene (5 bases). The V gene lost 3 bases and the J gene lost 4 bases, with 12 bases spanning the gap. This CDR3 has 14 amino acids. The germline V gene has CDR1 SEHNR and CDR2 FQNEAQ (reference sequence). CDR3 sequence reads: CASSFGTDVYGYTF. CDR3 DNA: TGTGCCAGCAGCTTCGGGACGGATGTCTATGGCTACACCTTC.

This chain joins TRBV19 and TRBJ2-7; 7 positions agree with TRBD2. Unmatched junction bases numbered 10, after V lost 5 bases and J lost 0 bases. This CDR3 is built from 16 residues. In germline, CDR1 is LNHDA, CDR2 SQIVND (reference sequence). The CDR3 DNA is TGTGCCAGTAGTCCTGGGGCTAGCGGTGCCTCCTACGAGCAGTACTTC. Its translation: CASSPGASGASYEQYF. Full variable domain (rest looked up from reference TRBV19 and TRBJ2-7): DGGITQSPKYLFRKEGQNVTLSCEQNLNHDAMYWYRQDPGQGLRLIYYSQIVNDFQKGDIAEGYSVSREKKESFPLTVTSAQKNPTAFYLCASSPGASGASYEQYFGPGTRLTVT.

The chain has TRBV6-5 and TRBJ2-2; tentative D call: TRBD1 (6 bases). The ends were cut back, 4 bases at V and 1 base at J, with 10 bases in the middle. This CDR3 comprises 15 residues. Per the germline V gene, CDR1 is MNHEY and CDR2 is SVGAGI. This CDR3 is CASSLTGGNTGELFF. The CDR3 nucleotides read TGTGCCAGCAGTTTGACAGGCGGGAACACCGGGGAGCTGTTTTTT.

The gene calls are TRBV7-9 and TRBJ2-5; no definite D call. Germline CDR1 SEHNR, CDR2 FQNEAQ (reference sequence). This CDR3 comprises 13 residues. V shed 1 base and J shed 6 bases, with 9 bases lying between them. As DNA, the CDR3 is TGTGCCAGCAGCTTAGAGGTCAGAAAGACCCAGTACTTC. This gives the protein CASSLEVRKTQYF.

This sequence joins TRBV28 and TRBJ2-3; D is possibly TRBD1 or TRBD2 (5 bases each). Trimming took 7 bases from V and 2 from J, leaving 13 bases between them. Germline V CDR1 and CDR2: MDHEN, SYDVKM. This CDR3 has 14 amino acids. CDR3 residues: CASNSVGTTDTQYF. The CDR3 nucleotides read TGTGCCAGCAATTCGGTGGGGACCACAGATACGCAGTATTTT.

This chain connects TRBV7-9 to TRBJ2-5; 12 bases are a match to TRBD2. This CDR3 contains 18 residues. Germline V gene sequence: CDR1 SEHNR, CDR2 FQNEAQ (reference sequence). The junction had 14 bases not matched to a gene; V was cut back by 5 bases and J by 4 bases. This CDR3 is CASSHVTSGSQYGETQYF. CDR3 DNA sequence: TGTGCCAGCAGCCACGTGACTAGCGGGAGTCAATATGGAGAGACCCAGTACTTC.